One sample yielded the 20 T cell receptor beta chains listed below, sequenced in a study of blood T cell repertoires in COVID-19. The protocol was immunoSEQ multiplex PCR, while the TCRdb copy is restricted to in-frame clones and leaves out a portion. The sample carries approximately 180,000 clones, roughly 85% recorded once. The specimen sequenced was PBMCs or T cells enriched from blood (not recorded which). These receptors all come from a man in his forties or fifties who had recovered from COVID-19.

Turning to this clone: Other nucleotide sequences in the sample specify the same CDR3. The V and J genes are TRBV27 and TRBJ1-1; D is unclear. The CDR3 covers 13 residues. Germline CDR1 is MNHEY and CDR2 is SMNVEV (reference sequence). V dropped 3 bases and J dropped 4 bases, with 9 bases sitting between them. The CDR3 protein is CASSFGEGTEAFF. CDR3 nucleotide sequence: TGTGCCAGCAGTTTCGGGGAGGGCACTGAAGCTTTCTTT.

The chain couples TRBV5-4 to TRBJ1-6; possible D gene TRBD1, 5 bases. V lost 2 bases, J lost 4 bases, and 10 bases lay in between. Germline CDR1 and CDR2: SGHNT and YYREEE (reference sequence). The CDR3 covers 15 residues. DNA for the CDR3: TGTGCCAGCAGCTTCGCGGGACTGTATAATTCACCCCTCCACTTT. This gives the protein CASSFAGLYNSPLHF.

The chain employs TRBV27 and TRBJ2-7; D unresolved. Trimming removed 2 bases from V and 0 bases from J, with 11 bases in between. The CDR3 runs to 15 residues. From germline, CDR1 is MNHEY and CDR2 SMNVEV (reference sequence). The CDR3 reads CASSLEARSSYEQYF. As DNA, the CDR3 is TGTGCCAGCAGTTTAGAAGCGAGGAGCTCCTACGAGCAGTACTTC.

The chain uses TRBV13 and TRBJ1-2; 7 bases are shared with TRBD1. The CDR3 has 13 residues. Trimming removed 4 bases from V and 4 bases from J; junction bases left unmatched: 3. CDR1 and CDR2 (germline): PRHDT, FYEKMQ (reference sequence). For the CDR3, the DNA is TGTGCCAGCAGCTCCGACAGGGTCTATGGCTACACCTTC. Its translation is CASSSDRVYGYTF. The whole variable domain, filled in from reference TRBV13 and TRBJ1-2, reads AAGVIQSPRHLIKEKRETATLKCYPIPRHDTVYWYQQGPGQDPQFLISFYEKMQSDKGSIPDRFSAQQFSDYHSELNMSSLELGDSALYFCASSSDRVYGYTFGSGTRLTVV.

The genes are TRBV10-3 and TRBJ1-1; D gene unclear. From germline, CDR1 is ENHRY and CDR2 SYGVKD. With 5 bases removed from V and 5 bases from J, the gap between germline ends came to 9 bases. The CDR3 runs 12 residues. The CDR3 sequence: CAISLSRTEAFF. The CDR3 DNA sequence: TGTGCCATCAGTCTGTCGCGGACTGAAGCTTTCTTT.

The gene calls are TRBV9 and TRBJ1-2; D gene uncertain. Per germline, CDR1 SGDLS and CDR2 YYNGEE. V shed 0 bases and J shed 8 bases, with 11 bases lying between them. The CDR3 spans 13 residues. The CDR3 DNA sequence: TGTGCCAGCAGCGTAGGCGGTGGAGTAGGCTACACCTTC. Its translation is CASSVGGGVGYTF.

This chain links TRBV19 with TRBJ1-5; D remains unclear. The germline gives CDR1 LNHDA, CDR2 SQIVND (reference sequence). The germline V and J ends were trimmed by 6 bases and 4 bases, with 13 bases remaining between them. CDR3 length equals 14 residues. The CDR3, as DNA: TGTGCCAGTAGGGGCCCCCGGGAGAATCAGCCCCAGCATTTT. Translation: CASRGPRENQPQHF.

The chain joins TRBV7-2 to TRBJ1-4; D is undetermined. CDR1 is SGHTA and CDR2 is FQGNSA in the germline V gene. The ends were cut back, 5 bases at V and 9 bases at J, with 13 bases in the middle. The CDR3 consists of 13 residues. The CDR3 region is CASSTFRDKKLFF. DNA for the CDR3: TGTGCCAGCAGCACGTTTCGGGATAAAAAACTGTTTTTT.

V is TRBV28 and J is TRBJ1-6; 7 nucleotides align to TRBD1. Germline V gene data show CDR1 as MDHEN and CDR2 as SYDVKM. The CDR3 spans 14 residues. The V and J ends lost 4 bases and 10 bases, in that order; junction bases with no gene match: 7. CDR3 nucleotide sequence: TGTGCCAGCAGTTCAAAGGGACAGAGCTCACCCCTCCACTTT. This codes for CASSSKGQSSPLHF.

Concerning this clone: An end of the junction does not agree with germline; a read error may underlie this. V is TRBV3-1 (or the pseudogene TRBV3-2) and J is TRBJ2-7, with 10 nucleotides matching TRBD1. The CDR3 totals 13 residues. CDR1 is LGHDT and CDR2 is YNNKEL in the germline V gene (reference sequence). CDR3 region: CASTQTGTGVQYF. CDR3 DNA: TGTGCCAGCACCCAAACCGGGACAGGGGTGCAGTACTTC.

This CDR3 is CASSTHPTGSTNQPQHF. The CDR3 coding sequence is TGTGCCAGTAGTACCCATCCGACAGGGTCGACCAATCAGCCCCAGCATTTT. The V and J genes are TRBV19 and TRBJ1-5, with 7 nucleotides matching TRBD1. With V trimmed by 4 bases and J by 3 bases, 12 bases remained unmatched. CDR1 and CDR2 (germline): LNHDA, SQIVND (reference sequence). The CDR3 is made up of 17 amino acids.

In this sample, this clone turned up once. The rearrangement uses TRBV29-1 and TRBJ2-1; the match to TRBD2 covers 10 bases. The germline V gene encodes CDR1 SQVTM and CDR2 ANQGSEA. V trimming: 5 bases; J trimming: 5 bases; junction bases outside the gene matches: 3. This CDR3 is built from 13 residues. CDR3 residues: CSVHGLADNEQFF. CDR3 coding DNA: TGCAGCGTTCACGGACTAGCGGACAATGAGCAGTTCTTC.

J is TRBJ1-2 and V is TRBV24-1; TRBD1 agrees at 10 bases. The CDR3 length is 15 residues. V was clipped by 3 bases and J by 8 bases; unmatched bases: 8. From germline, CDR1 is KGHDR and CDR2 SFDVKD. CDR3 in amino acids: CATSDRTGGKPGYTF. DNA for the CDR3: TGTGCCACCAGTGATAGGACAGGGGGGAAACCCGGCTACACCTTC.

This chain uses TRBV11-2 with TRBJ1-2, with 7 bases lining up with TRBD1. J was trimmed by 4 bases and V by 4 bases; bases with no gene match: 6. The CDR3 totals 14 residues. The germline CDR1 and CDR2 sequences are SGHAT and FQNNGV. The CDR3 DNA is TGTGCCAGCAGCTCGGGACAGAACTTCTATGGCTACACCTTC. Its protein is CASSSGQNFYGYTF.

The chain joins TRBV19 to TRBJ1-4; a weak D match, TRBD1 (6 bases). The CDR3 is made up of 15 amino acids. V was pared by 9 bases and J by 10 bases, with 24 bases between. Germline V lookup: CDR1 LNHDA, CDR2 SQIVND (reference sequence). CDR3 sequence (DNA): TGTGCCAGCCTGTCTCAAGCGGGGGCGAGAGGAAAACTGTTTTTT. Protein: CASLSQAGARGKLFF.

This sequence joins TRBV6-5 and TRBJ2-7, with D possibly matching TRBD2 (6 bases). The V end was cut by 6 bases, the J end by 7 bases, with 22 bases between. The germline V gene encodes CDR1 MNHEY and CDR2 SVGAGI. The length of the CDR3 is 15 residues. The CDR3 loop reads CASSAGLSARKEQYF. CDR3 nucleotides: TGTGCCAGCAGCGCTGGACTATCTGCGAGAAAAGAGCAGTACTTC.

This chain's CDR3 is CASSLPPAGGGELFF. CDR3 nucleotide sequence: TGCGCCAGCAGCTTGCCCCCAGCGGGGGGCGGGGAGCTGTTTTTT. This chain joins TRBV5-1 and TRBJ2-2; TRBD2 agrees at 9 bases. The CDR3 runs 15 residues. Germline trimming cut 1 base from V and 7 bases from J; bases unmatched to any gene: 5. CDR1 and CDR2 (germline): SGHRS, YFSETQ. The full variable domain, with the rest looked up from reference TRBV5-1 and TRBJ2-2, is KAGVTQTPRYLIKTRGQQVTLSCSPISGHRSVSWYQQTPGQGLQFLFEYFSETQRNKGNFPGRFSGRQFSNSRSEMNVSTLELGDSALYLCASSLPPAGGGELFFGEGSRLTVL.

The chain recombines TRBV5-6 with TRBJ1-1, with 10 bases that match TRBD1. This CDR3 comprises 13 residues. Trimming took 4 bases from V and 3 from J; bases not matched to a gene: 0. Germline CDR1 reads SGHDT; CDR2 reads YYEEEE. DNA for the CDR3: TGTGCCAGCAGCGGGACAGGGGACACTGAAGCTTTCTTT. Its protein product is CASSGTGDTEAFF.

This clone showed up just a few times. The V and J genes are TRBV2 and TRBJ2-3, with D unclear. From germline, CDR1 is SNHLY and CDR2 FYNNEI. Deletions cut 6 bases from V and 2 bases from J, with 6 bases between. The length of the CDR3 is 12 residues. In DNA, the CDR3 is TGTGCCAGCAGAACTACCACAGATACGCAGTATTTT. Translation: CASRTTTDTQYF.

The rearrangement joins TRBV28 to TRBJ1-5; the match to TRBD1 covers 7 bases. The CDR3 length is 17 residues. CDR1 is MDHEN, CDR2 SYDVKM, per germline. The trim removed 5 bases at V and 4 bases at J, leaving 14 bases unmatched. The CDR3 DNA reads TGTGCCAGCAGTCCGACCATAACAGGGGAACTTAATCAGCCCCAGCATTTT. Translated, it gives CASSPTITGELNQPQHF.